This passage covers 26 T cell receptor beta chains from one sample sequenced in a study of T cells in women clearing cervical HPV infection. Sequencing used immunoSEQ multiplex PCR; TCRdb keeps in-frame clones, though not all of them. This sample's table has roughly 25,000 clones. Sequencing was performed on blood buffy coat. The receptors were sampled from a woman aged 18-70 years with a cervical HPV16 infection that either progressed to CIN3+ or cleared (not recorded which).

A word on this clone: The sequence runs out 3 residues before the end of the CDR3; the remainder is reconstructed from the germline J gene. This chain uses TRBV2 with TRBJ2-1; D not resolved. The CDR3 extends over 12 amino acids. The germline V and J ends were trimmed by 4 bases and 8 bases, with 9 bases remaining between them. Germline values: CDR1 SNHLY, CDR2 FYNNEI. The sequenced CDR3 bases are TGTGCCAGCAGTGGCGGCAGCCATGAG. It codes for CASSGGSHE. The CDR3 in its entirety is CASSGGSHEQFF.

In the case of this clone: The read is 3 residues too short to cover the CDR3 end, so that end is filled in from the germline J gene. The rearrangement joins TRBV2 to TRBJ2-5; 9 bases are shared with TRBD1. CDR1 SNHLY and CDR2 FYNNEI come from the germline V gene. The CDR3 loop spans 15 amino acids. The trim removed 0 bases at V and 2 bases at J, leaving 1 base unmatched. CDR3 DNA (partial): TGTGCCAGCAGTGAAGCAGGGACAGGGCAAGAGACC. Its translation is CASSEAGTGQET. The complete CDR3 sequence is CASSEAGTGQETQYF.

CDR3 DNA, as far as it was read: TGTGCCAGCAGCGCCACCCCGGTGAACACCGGGGAG. Translating it yields CASSATPVNTGE. The whole CDR3 sequence reads CASSATPVNTGELFF. The chain joins TRBV7-3 to TRBJ2-2; D remains unclear. Read data end 3 residues before the CDR3 end; the end is taken from the germline J gene. V was shortened by 5 bases and J by 1 base, with 11 bases between the two germline ends. The CDR3 consists of 15 residues. Looked up from germline, CDR1 is SGHTA and CDR2 is FQGTGA.

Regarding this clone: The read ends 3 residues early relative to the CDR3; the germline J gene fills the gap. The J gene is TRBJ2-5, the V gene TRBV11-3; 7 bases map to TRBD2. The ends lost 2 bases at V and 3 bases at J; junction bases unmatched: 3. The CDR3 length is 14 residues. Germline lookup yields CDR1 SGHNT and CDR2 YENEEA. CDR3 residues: CASSLLADKETQYF. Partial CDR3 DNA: TGTGCCAGCAGCTTACTAGCGGATAAAGAGACC. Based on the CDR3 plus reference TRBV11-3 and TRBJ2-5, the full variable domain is EAGVVQSPRYKIIEKKQPVAFWCNPISGHNTLYWYLQNLGQGPELLIRYENEEAVDDSQLPKDRFSAERLKGVDSTLKIQPAELGDSAVYLCASSLLADKETQYFGPGTRLLVL.

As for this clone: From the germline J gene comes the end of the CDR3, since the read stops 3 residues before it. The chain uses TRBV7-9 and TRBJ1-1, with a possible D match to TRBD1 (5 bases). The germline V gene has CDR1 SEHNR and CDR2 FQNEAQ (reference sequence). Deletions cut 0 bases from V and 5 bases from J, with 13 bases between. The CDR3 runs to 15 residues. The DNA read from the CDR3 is TGTGCCAGCAGCTTAGCAGGGGCCGGTCTGACTGAA. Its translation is CASSLAGAGLTE. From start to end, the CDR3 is CASSLAGAGLTEAFF.

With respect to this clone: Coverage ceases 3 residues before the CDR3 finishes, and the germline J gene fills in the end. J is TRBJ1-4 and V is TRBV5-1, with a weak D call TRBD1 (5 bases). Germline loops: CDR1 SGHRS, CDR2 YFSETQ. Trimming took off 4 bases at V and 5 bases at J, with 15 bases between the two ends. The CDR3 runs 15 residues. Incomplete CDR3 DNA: TGCGCCAGCAGCCCCCAGGGTTCCCCAAATGAAAAA. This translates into CASSPQGSPNEK. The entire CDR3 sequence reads CASSPQGSPNEKLFF.

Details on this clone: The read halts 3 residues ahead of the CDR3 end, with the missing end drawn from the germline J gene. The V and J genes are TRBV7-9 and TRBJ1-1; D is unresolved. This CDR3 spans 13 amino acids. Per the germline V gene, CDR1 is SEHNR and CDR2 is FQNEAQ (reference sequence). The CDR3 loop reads CASSSFRYPEAFF. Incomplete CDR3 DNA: TGTGCCAGCAGCTCTTTTAGATACCCGGAA.

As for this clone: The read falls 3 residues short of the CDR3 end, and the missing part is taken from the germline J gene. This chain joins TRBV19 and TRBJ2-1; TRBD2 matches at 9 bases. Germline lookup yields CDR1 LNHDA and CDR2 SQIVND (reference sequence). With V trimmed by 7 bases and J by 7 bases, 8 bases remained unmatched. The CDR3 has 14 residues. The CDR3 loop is CASTISGRPNEQFF. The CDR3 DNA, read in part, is TGTGCCAGTACAATTAGCGGGAGACCAAATGAG. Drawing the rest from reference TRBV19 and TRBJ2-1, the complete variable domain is DGGITQSPKYLFRKEGQNVTLSCEQNLNHDAMYWYRQDPGQGLRLIYYSQIVNDFQKGDIAEGYSVSREKKESFPLTVTSAQKNPTAFYLCASTISGRPNEQFFGPGTRLTVL.

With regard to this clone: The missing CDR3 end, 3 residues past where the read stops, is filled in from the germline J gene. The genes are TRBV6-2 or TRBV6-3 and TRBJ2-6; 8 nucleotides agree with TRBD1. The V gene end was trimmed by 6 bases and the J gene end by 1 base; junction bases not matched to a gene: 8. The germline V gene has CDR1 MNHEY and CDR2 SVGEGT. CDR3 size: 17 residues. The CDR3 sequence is CASSPDRGDSGANVLTF. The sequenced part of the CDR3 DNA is TGTGCCAGCAGCCCCGACAGGGGAGATTCTGGGGCCAACGTC.

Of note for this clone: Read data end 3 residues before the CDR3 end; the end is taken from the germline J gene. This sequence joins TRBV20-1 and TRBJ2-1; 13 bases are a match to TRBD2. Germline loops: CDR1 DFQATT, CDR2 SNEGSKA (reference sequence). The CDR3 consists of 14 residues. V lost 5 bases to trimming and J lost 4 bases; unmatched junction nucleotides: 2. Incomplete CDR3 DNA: TGCAGTGCTTCGGGACTAGCGGGATACAATGAG. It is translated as CSASGLAGYNE. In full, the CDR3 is CSASGLAGYNEQFF.

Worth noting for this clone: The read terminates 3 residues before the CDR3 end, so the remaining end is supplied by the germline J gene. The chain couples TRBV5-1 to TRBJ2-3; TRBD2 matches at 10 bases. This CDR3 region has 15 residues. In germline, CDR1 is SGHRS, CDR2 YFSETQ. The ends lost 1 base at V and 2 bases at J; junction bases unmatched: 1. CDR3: CASSLTSGTTDTQYF. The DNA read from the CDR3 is TGCGCCAGCAGCTTGACTAGCGGGACCACAGATACG.

CDR3 amino acids: CAWSSTATNEKLFF. The CDR3 bases that were read are TGTGCCTGGAGTTCGACTGCAACTAATGAAAAA. The V call is TRBV30, the J call TRBJ1-4, with unresolved D. The CDR3 end lies 3 residues beyond the end of the read and is filled in from the germline J gene. CDR1 and CDR2 (germline): GTSNPN, SVGIG (reference sequence). The germline V and J ends were trimmed by 2 bases and 0 bases, with 7 bases remaining between them. The CDR3 consists of 14 residues.

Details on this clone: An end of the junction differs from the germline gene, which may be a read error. The CDR3: CARSSAEGPYEQYF. The CDR3 DNA, read in part, is TGTGCCCGCTCATCCGCAGAGGGGCCCTACGAG. This rearrangement joins TRBV18 to TRBJ2-7; D may correspond to TRBD1 or TRBD2 (5 bases each). Coverage ceases 3 residues before the CDR3 finishes, and the germline J gene fills in the end. This CDR3 has 14 amino acids. Germline V gene lookup returns CDR1 KGHSH and CDR2 LQKENI.

Partial CDR3 DNA: TGTGCCAGCAGCCGCCGTCAGGGTACAGATTCACCC. Protein: CASSRRQGTDSP. The full-length CDR3 reads as CASSRRQGTDSPLHF. This chain joins TRBV7-8 and TRBJ1-6, with a weak D call TRBD1 (5 bases). The read halts 3 residues ahead of the CDR3 end, with the missing end drawn from the germline J gene. This CDR3 region has 15 residues. V lost 5 bases, J lost 8 bases, and 16 bases lay in between. Germline V gene data show CDR1 as SGHVS and CDR2 as FQNEAQ.

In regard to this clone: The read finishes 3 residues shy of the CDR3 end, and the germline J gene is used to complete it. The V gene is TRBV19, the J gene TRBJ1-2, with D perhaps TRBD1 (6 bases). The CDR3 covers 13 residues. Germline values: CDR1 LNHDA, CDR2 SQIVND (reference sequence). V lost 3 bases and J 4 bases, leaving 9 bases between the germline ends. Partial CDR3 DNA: TGTGCCAGTAGTATCTCAGGGGCCTATGGC. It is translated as CASSISGAYG. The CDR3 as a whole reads CASSISGAYGYTF.

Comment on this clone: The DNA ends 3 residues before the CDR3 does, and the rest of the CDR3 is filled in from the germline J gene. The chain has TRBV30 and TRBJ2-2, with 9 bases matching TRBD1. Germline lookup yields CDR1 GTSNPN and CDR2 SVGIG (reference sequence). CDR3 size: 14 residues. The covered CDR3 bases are TGTGCCTGGAGTGTAGGACAGGGGCGGGAAAAG. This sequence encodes CAWSVGQGREK. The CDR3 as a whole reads CAWSVGQGREKLFF.

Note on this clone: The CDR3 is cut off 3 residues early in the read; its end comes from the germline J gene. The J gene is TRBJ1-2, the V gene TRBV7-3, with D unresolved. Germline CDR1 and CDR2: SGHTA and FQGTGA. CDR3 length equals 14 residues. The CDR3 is CASSLAGGPYDYTF. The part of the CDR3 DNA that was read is TGTGCCAGCAGCTTAGCGGGAGGGCCCTACGAC.

CDR3 DNA (partial): TGTGCCAGTAGTATAAATTGGGGGCACAATGAG. It encodes CASSINWGHNE. In full, the CDR3 is CASSINWGHNEQFF. This chain uses TRBV19 with TRBJ2-1; maybe TRBD1 (6 bases). With the read ending 3 residues before the CDR3 end, the germline J gene is used to fill in that end. CDR1 is LNHDA, CDR2 SQIVND, per germline (reference sequence). The CDR3 is 14 amino acids. V gave up 2 bases and J gave up 5 bases, with 10 bases separating them.

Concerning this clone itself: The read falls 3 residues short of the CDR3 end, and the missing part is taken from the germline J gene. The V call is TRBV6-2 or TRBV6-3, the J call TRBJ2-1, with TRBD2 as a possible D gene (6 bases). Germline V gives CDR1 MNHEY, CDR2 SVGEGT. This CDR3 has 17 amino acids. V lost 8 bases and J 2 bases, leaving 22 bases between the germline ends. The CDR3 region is CASSPRPRGTTYNEQFF. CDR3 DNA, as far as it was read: TGTGCCAGCTCTCCCCGCCCCCGGGGGACCACCTACAATGAG.

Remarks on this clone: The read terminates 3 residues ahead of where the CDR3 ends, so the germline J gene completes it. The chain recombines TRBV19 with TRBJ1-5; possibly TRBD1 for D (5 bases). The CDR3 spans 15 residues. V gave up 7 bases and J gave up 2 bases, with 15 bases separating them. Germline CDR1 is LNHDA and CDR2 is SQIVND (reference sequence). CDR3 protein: CASNEGRMGNQPQHF. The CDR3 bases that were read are TGTGCCAGTAACGAGGGGAGGATGGGCAATCAGCCC.

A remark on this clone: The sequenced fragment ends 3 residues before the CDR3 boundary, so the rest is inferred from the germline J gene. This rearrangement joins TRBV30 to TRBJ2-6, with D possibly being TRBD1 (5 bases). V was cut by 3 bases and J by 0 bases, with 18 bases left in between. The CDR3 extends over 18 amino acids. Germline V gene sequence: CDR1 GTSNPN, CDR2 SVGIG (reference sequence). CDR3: CAWSGARDQGSGANVLTF. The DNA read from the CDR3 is TGTGCCTGGAGCGGTGCGAGAGACCAGGGCTCTGGGGCCAACGTC.

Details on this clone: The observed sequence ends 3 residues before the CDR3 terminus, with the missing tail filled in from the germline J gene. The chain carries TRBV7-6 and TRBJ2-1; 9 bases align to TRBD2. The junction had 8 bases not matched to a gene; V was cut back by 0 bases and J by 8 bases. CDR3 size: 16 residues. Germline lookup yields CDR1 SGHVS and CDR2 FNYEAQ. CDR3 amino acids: CASSLAAGGRVYEQFF. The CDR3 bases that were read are TGTGCCAGCAGCTTAGCTGCAGGCGGGAGGGTATATGAG.

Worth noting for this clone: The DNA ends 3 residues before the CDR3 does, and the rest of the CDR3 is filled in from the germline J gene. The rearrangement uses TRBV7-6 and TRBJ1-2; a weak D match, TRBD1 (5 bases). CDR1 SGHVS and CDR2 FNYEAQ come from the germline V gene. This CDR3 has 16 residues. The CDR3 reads CASSPPVSGTYNDYTF. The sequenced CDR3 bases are TGTGCCAGCAGCCCCCCCGTTAGCGGGACCTACAATGAC.

CDR3 sequence: CASRGETGTMNTEAFF. The sequenced CDR3 bases are TGTGCCAGCAGGGGGGAAACAGGGACCATGAACACTGAA. This chain joins TRBV6-8 and TRBJ1-1; possibly TRBD1 for D (6 bases). The read halts 3 residues ahead of the CDR3 end, with the missing end drawn from the germline J gene. The CDR3 has 16 residues. V gave up 6 bases and J gave up 0 bases, with 17 bases separating them. Germline CDR1 MNHGY, CDR2 SAAAGT.

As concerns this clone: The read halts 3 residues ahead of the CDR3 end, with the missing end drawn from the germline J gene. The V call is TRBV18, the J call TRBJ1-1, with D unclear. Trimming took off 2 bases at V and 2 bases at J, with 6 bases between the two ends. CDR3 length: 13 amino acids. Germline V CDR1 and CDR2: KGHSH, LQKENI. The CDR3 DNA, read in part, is TGTGCCAGCTCACCAGGCCAAAACACTGAA. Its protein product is CASSPGQNTE. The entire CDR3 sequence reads CASSPGQNTEAFF.

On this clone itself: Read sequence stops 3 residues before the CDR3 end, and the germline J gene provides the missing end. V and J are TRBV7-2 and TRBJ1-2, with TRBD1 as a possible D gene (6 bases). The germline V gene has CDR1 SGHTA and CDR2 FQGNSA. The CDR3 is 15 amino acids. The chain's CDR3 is CASSLARRTVDTYTF. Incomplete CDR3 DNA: TGTGCCAGCAGCTTAGCCCGGCGGACAGTGGATACC.